The 27 T cell receptor beta chains given below trace back to one sample, sequenced in a study of regulatory T cells in long-lasting Graves disease. The time point denotes: newly diagnosed GD, antithyroid drugs for less than 3 months. RNA extracted from PBMCs served as the sequencing template. To make TCR beta libraries, researchers used iRepertoire HTBI primers and Arm-PCR of CDR3 regions. One entry per CDR3 protein, called by TCRdb with MiXCR from the multiplex PCR reads. The sample lists some 400,000 distinct CDR3 sequences; under 15% were seen once. This sample also appeared in a second study, on T cells in Graves' hyperthyroidism and ophthalmopathy.

Sequenced material: peripheral blood mononuclear cells (PBMCs), taken at new diagnosis, from a patient treated with antithyroid drugs. The receptors come from a woman aged 30 to 39 with Graves disease.

This clonotype was detected only a few times. The J gene is TRBJ2-3, the V gene TRBV6-1; TRBD1 matches at 8 bases. The CDR3 totals 14 residues. Trimming at V came to 4 bases and at J to 11 bases, leaving 11 bases not matched to a gene. Germline assignment: CDR1 MNHNS and CDR2 SASEGT. CDR3 in DNA: TGTGCCAGCAGTGGTGACAGGGGCCGCCAGGTGCAGTATTTT. Translating gives CASSGDRGRQVQYF.

This clonotype was found many times. This sequence joins TRBV29-1 and TRBJ1-2; 7 bases fit TRBD1. V lost 5 bases, J lost 6 bases, and 12 bases stayed unmatched. This CDR3 has 14 amino acids. Germline CDR1 is SQVTM and CDR2 is ANQGSEA. CDR3: CSVSARGGADGYTF. The DNA for the CDR3 is TGCAGCGTTTCGGCAAGAGGGGGCGCGGATGGCTACACCTTC. The whole variable domain, remainder taken from reference TRBV29-1 and TRBJ1-2, is SAVISQKPSRDICQRGTSLTIQCQVDSQVTMMFWYRQQPGQSLTLIATANQGSEATYESGFVIDKFPISRPNLTFSTLTVSNMSPEDSSIYLCSVSARGGADGYTFGSGTRLTVV.

This chain joins TRBV5-6 and TRBJ1-4; unclear D gene. The CDR3 has 13 residues. From germline, CDR1 is SGHDT and CDR2 YYEEEE. The V end was cut by 1 base, the J end by 10 bases, with 11 bases between. This chain's CDR3 is CASSLSGTGKLFF. CDR3 bases: TGTGCCAGCAGCTTGTCAGGTACTGGAAAACTGTTTTTT.

The J gene is TRBJ1-2, the V gene TRBV20-1; 9 bases line up with TRBD1. V shed 0 bases, J shed 7 bases, and the junction held 9 bases outside the gene matches. The germline V gene encodes CDR1 DFQATT and CDR2 SNEGSKA (reference sequence). CDR3 length equals 15 residues. The CDR3 bases are TGCAGTGCTAGAGATCTAGGGGACAGGGACCCTGGCTACACCTTC. Amino acid sequence: CSARDLGDRDPGYTF.

This clonotype was counted at least ten times. The V call is TRBV11-2, the J call TRBJ2-2, with D perhaps TRBD1 (6 bases). This CDR3 region has 15 residues. CDR1 is SGHAT and CDR2 is FQNNGV in the germline V gene. Trimming removed 7 bases at V and 2 bases at J, with 14 bases between. The chain's CDR3 is CASTPRGPNTGELFF. The CDR3 region has the DNA TGTGCCAGCACCCCCAGGGGACCCAACACCGGGGAGCTGTTTTTT.

This clonotype was seen only once. This may come from a read error, since a much larger clone is one base off. The conserved closing phenylalanine or tryptophan is absent in this CDR3, likely reflecting a read error. This chain links TRBV7-2 with TRBJ2-7; no clear D. Trimming stripped 5 bases from V and 2 bases from J, with 7 bases between. CDR3 length: 12 amino acids. Germline CDR1 and CDR2: SGHTA and FQGNSA. Here the CDR3 reads CASSPITYEQYL. CDR3 DNA: TGTGCCAGCAGCCCGATAACCTACGAGCAGTACCTC.

In this sample, this clonotype turned up a few times. The V call is TRBV28, the J call TRBJ1-3; D not resolved. The CDR3 loop spans 12 amino acids. Deletions cut 1 base from V and 9 bases from J, with 7 bases between. From germline, CDR1 is MDHEN and CDR2 SYDVKM. CDR3 sequence: CASSLLQSTIYF. CDR3 DNA: TGTGCCAGCAGTTTATTACAAAGCACCATATATTTT.

The chain combines TRBV28 with TRBJ2-7, with 7 bases lining up with TRBD2. Germline-derived CDR1 and CDR2 are MDHEN and SYDVKM. The CDR3 runs 13 residues. V was pared by 4 bases and J by 5 bases, with 5 bases of the junction left unmatched. The CDR3 reads CASSYGGRNEQYF. In DNA form, the CDR3 reads TGTGCCAGCAGTTACGGGGGGAGAAACGAGCAGTACTTC.

This clonotype was counted at least ten times. The chain employs TRBV12-3 or TRBV12-4 and TRBJ1-1, with TRBD1 matching 7 bases. The CDR3 is 11 amino acids. Germline trimming cut 6 bases from V and 7 bases from J; bases unmatched to any gene: 2. CDR3 in DNA: TGTGCCAGCAGGCACAGGGGTGAAGCTTTCTTT. Translating it yields CASRHRGEAFF.

The sample holds many counts of this clonotype. V and J are TRBV2 and TRBJ1-1; the D is unclear. This CDR3 is built from 15 residues. Looked up from germline, CDR1 is SNHLY and CDR2 is FYNNEI. V lost 3 bases, J lost 5 bases, and 16 bases lay in between. CDR3 in DNA: TGTGCCAGCAGTGAGTTCCGGGGTTCGAGTACTGAAGCTTTCTTT. Its translation is CASSEFRGSSTEAFF.

This clonotype was counted only a few times. The genes are TRBV18 and TRBJ2-3; possibly TRBD1 or TRBD2 for D (5 bases each). Trimming took 2 bases from V and 4 from J, leaving 10 bases between them. Looked up from germline, CDR1 is KGHSH and CDR2 is LQKENI. The CDR3 runs 14 residues. DNA for the CDR3: TGTGCCAGCTCACCAGGGGGAAAGGCAGATACGCAGTATTTT. It specifies CASSPGGKADTQYF.

This clonotype was observed at least ten times. CDR3 residues: CASSPRTELTGELFF. DNA for the CDR3: TGTGCCAGCTCACCAAGGACAGAGCTCACCGGGGAGCTGTTTTTT. V usage is TRBV18 and J usage is TRBJ2-2; maybe TRBD1 (6 bases). The ends were cut back, 2 bases at V and 4 bases at J, with 11 bases in the middle. This CDR3 comprises 15 residues. The V gene's germline CDR1 is KGHSH and CDR2 LQKENI. Supplemented by reference TRBV18 and TRBJ2-2, the full variable domain reads NAGVMQNPRHLVRRRGQEARLRCSPMKGHSHVYWYRQLPEEGLKFMVYLQKENIIDESGMPKERFSAEFPKEGPSILRIQQVVRGDSAAYFCASSPRTELTGELFFGEGSRLTVL.

This clonotype has a count of ten or more. The chain recombines TRBV11-3 with TRBJ2-1; 7 bases are shared with TRBD2. V lost 4 bases and J lost 7; bases outside the gene matches: 13. CDR1 is SGHNT, CDR2 YENEEA, per germline. The CDR3 has 16 residues. The CDR3 coding sequence is TGTGCCAGCAGCTCAGTCGGGCGGCCGGGAGGAAATGAGCAGTTCTTC. Translating it yields CASSSVGRPGGNEQFF.

This clonotype was recorded many times. This sequence joins TRBV2 and TRBJ1-4; D unresolved. Trimming removed 7 bases at V and 0 bases at J, with 6 bases between. The CDR3 runs 13 residues. Germline V CDR1 and CDR2: SNHLY, FYNNEI. In DNA, the CDR3 is TGTGCCAGCACCAGAACAACTAATGAAAAACTGTTTTTT. It yields the protein CASTRTTNEKLFF.

This clonotype showed up many times. This rearrangement joins TRBV3-1 to TRBJ2-1, with a tentative D call TRBD1 (6 bases). CDR3 length: 13 residues. Germline assignment: CDR1 LGHDT and CDR2 YNNKEL (reference sequence). V lost 0 bases to trimming and J lost 7 bases, with 7 bases between them. CDR3 sequence: CASSQDRGNEQFF. Written as DNA, the CDR3 is TGTGCCAGCAGCCAAGACAGGGGAAATGAGCAGTTCTTC.

As concerns this clonotype: A much larger clone is a single base away; this may be a read error. The rearrangement joins TRBV6-2 or TRBV6-3 to TRBJ2-3; TRBD1 agrees at 7 bases. The CDR3 consists of 14 residues. From germline, CDR1 is MNHEY and CDR2 SVGEGT. The trim removed 2 bases at V and 4 bases at J, leaving 3 bases unmatched. CDR3 bases: TGTGCCAGCAGTTACGGGACAGCCGCAGATACGCAGTATTTT. The encoded protein is CASSYGTAADTQYF.

J is TRBJ2-1 and V is TRBV3-1, with 12 bases lining up with TRBD2. The junction had 14 bases not matched to a gene; V was cut back by 2 bases and J by 9 bases. In germline, CDR1 is LGHDT, CDR2 YNNKEL (reference sequence). The CDR3 extends over 18 amino acids. CDR3 protein: CASSQHRGRLAGAVEQFF. The CDR3 bases are TGTGCCAGCAGCCAACATAGGGGTAGACTAGCGGGAGCGGTTGAGCAGTTCTTC.

The V and J genes are TRBV20-1 and TRBJ2-1; weak D call: TRBD2 (5 bases). The CDR3 sequence is 10 residues long. Germline loops: CDR1 DFQATT, CDR2 SNEGSKA (reference sequence). V was cut by 4 bases and J by 9 bases, with 7 bases left in between. DNA of the CDR3: TGCAGTGCTACCGGGGTTGAGCAGTTCTTC. Its protein is CSATGVEQFF.

This clonotype was picked up many times. The chain links TRBV28 to TRBJ2-7; D tentatively reads TRBD1 or TRBD2 (6 bases each). Germline lookup yields CDR1 MDHEN and CDR2 SYDVKM. V lost 7 bases to trimming and J lost 1 base, with 14 bases between them. This CDR3 comprises 14 residues. Here the CDR3 DNA reads TGTGCCAGCATCCCTCAGGGGAGGTCCTACGAGCAGTACTTC. The encoded protein is CASIPQGRSYEQYF.

This clonotype showed up many times. J is TRBJ2-1 and V is TRBV3-1; D is undetermined. The length of the CDR3 is 14 residues. V lost 3 bases and J lost 10, with 16 bases in between. Germline V gene lookup returns CDR1 LGHDT and CDR2 YNNKEL (reference sequence). This CDR3 reads CASSHRLEDGEQFF. The CDR3 DNA reads TGTGCCAGCAGCCACAGACTGGAAGATGGAGAGCAGTTCTTC.

This clonotype was found many times. V gene TRBV6-1 combines with J gene TRBJ2-3; D not resolved. The CDR3 length is 13 residues. CDR1 and CDR2 from the germline V gene are MNHNS and SASEGT. The V end was cut by 3 bases, the J end by 2 bases, with 6 bases between. The CDR3 protein is CASSETYTDTQYF. The CDR3 DNA sequence: TGTGCCAGCAGTGAGACATACACAGATACGCAGTATTTT.

This clonotype showed up many times. The chain joins TRBV30 to TRBJ1-5; a possible D gene is TRBD1 (5 bases). The germline V gene encodes CDR1 GTSNPN and CDR2 SVGIG (reference sequence). V shed 1 base and J shed 5 bases, with 12 bases lying between them. This CDR3 spans 14 amino acids. CDR3 coding DNA: TGTGCCTGGAGTGGTGGGGGAAATTATCAGCCCCAGCATTTT. This codes for CAWSGGGNYQPQHF. Full variable domain (rest looked up from reference TRBV30 and TRBJ1-5): SQTIHQWPATLVQPVGSPLSLECTVEGTSNPNLYWYRQAAGRGLQLLFYSVGIGQISSEVPQNLSASRPQDRQFILSSKKLLLSDSGFYLCAWSGGGNYQPQHFGDGTRLSIL.

This chain uses TRBV7-3 with TRBJ2-7; the match to TRBD1 covers 9 bases. In germline, CDR1 is SGHTA, CDR2 FQGTGA. CDR3 size: 14 residues. With V trimmed by 6 bases and J by 6 bases, 9 bases remained unmatched. In DNA form, the CDR3 reads TGTGCCAGCAGTCCCGGGACAGGGTCCCTCGAGCAGTACTTC. It specifies CASSPGTGSLEQYF.

This clonotype was seen repeatedly, ten times or more. This chain links TRBV3-1 with TRBJ1-1, with a possible D match to TRBD1 (5 bases). Germline assignment: CDR1 LGHDT and CDR2 YNNKEL (reference sequence). CDR3 length: 15 amino acids. The V end lost 4 bases, the J end lost 0 bases, and 12 bases lay between the germline ends. CDR3 loop: CASSPLRAMNTEAFF. CDR3 DNA: TGTGCCAGCAGCCCCCTCAGGGCCATGAACACTGAAGCTTTCTTT.

This clonotype was counted only a few times. The J gene is TRBJ2-5, the V gene TRBV29-1; TRBD2 is a possible D gene (6 bases). This CDR3 is 13 amino acids long. Germline CDR1 reads SQVTM; CDR2 reads ANQGSEA. Trimming took 3 bases from V and 1 from J, leaving 9 bases between them. For the CDR3, the DNA is TGCAGCGTTGAGCGGGGCCGCCAAGAGACCCAGTACTTC. It yields the protein CSVERGRQETQYF.

This clonotype was seen repeatedly, ten times or more. The chain uses TRBV14 and TRBJ2-1, with D hard to call. This CDR3 has 13 amino acids. V lost 0 bases to trimming and J lost 12 bases, with 12 bases between them. From germline, CDR1 is SGHDN and CDR2 FVKESK. The chain's CDR3 is CASSQDLLLGQFF. As DNA, the CDR3 is TGTGCCAGCAGCCAAGACCTTCTCCTAGGGCAGTTCTTC.

Only a few counts were recorded for this clonotype. J is TRBJ1-5 and V is TRBV24-1; D remains ambiguous. Looked up from germline, CDR1 is KGHDR and CDR2 is SFDVKD. V lost 3 bases, J lost 2 bases, and 10 bases lay in between. The CDR3 is 15 amino acids. CDR3 bases: TGTGCCACCAGTGATCCAAGGTACGGCAATCAGCCCCAGCATTTT. It specifies CATSDPRYGNQPQHF.